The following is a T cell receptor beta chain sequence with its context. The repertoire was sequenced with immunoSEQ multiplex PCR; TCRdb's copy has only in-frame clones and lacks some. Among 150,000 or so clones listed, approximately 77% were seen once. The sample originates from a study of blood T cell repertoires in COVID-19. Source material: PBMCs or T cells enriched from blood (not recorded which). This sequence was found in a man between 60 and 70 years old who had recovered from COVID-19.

The DNA for the CDR3 is TGTGCCAGCAGTGAAGGTCCCTCGGCACCCCTCCACTTT. Amino acids: CASSEGPSAPLHF. The chain has TRBV2 and TRBJ1-6, with D unresolved. Trimming pared 1 base from V and 11 bases from J, leaving 9 bases between. The CDR3 runs to 13 residues. Germline CDR1 and CDR2: SNHLY and FYNNEI.